The present TCR beta chain was sequenced within a study of CD8+ T cells in alopecia areata. Background on the study: Those patients who were treated received oral tofacitinib, which was given at 5 to 10 mg twice daily for moderate-to-severe alopecia areata.

General observations from the study: Clonality was higher in lesional than normal scalp, especially in alopecia totalis/universalis.

This clone was detected a few times. Its antigen remains unidentified. The J segment lost 5 bases and the V segment lost 5 bases, leaving 6 bases of the junction unmatched. The CDR3 sequence is 15 residues long. CDR1 and CDR2 from the germline V gene are PRHDT and FYEKMQ (reference sequence). The sequencing template was cDNA reverse transcribed from extracted RNA. Clones were sequenced by immunoSEQ multiplex PCR, and TCRdb holds only the in-frame ones, with some missing. The sample yields 200,000 to 250,000 clones, approximately 38% seen once. This sample's treatment: oral pan-JAK inhibitor, 5-10 mg twice daily. From alopecia areata patients, lesional scalp punch biopsies and peripheral blood were collected.

The chain joins TRBV13 to TRBJ1-6; 7 bases are shared with TRBD1. The sequencing here drew on CD4+ T cells sorted from blood, taken around week 31, from a patient treated with tofacitinib. This clonotype was obtained from a human donor with alopecia areata. CDR3 region: CASSPTTGNNSPLHF. The CDR3 DNA sequence: TGTGCCAGCAGCCCTACGACAGGGAATAATTCACCCCTCCACTTT. Full variable domain (remainder filled in from reference TRBV13 and TRBJ1-6): AAGVIQSPRHLIKEKRETATLKCYPIPRHDTVYWYQQGPGQDPQFLISFYEKMQSDKGSIPDRFSAQQFSDYHSELNMSSLELGDSALYFCASSPTTGNNSPLHFGNGTRLTVT.